This T cell receptor beta chain stems from a study of T cells after yellow fever vaccination. Study overall: Low-cell-number fractions underwent preparation using SMART-Seq v4 Ultra Low Input. Study results and limitations: Shared CD4/CD8 clonotypes were a small share, likely from convergent recombination. It was a weaker secondary response, yet one that peaked faster, at day 5 versus 15. The booster response re-showed most primary clones: approximately 95% CD4, more than 80% CD8.

This clonotype was recorded a few times. Its target is not known. The junction had 3 bases not matched to a gene; V was cut back by 7 bases and J by 2 bases. Germline CDR1 reads LGHNT; CDR2 reads FRNRAP. The CDR3 runs 14 residues. TCRdb processed the 5' RACE reads anew with MiXCR; each CDR3 protein has one entry. The sample has a few hundred thousand distinct CDR3 sequences; around 10% are singletons. Material: CD4+ T cells sorted from PBMCs, obtained 5 days after the yellow fever booster vaccination. The receptor's source is a man younger than 35 who received the YFV17D yellow fever vaccine. The rearrangement links TRBV12-5 to TRBJ2-7; 12 bases fit TRBD2. DNA for the CDR3: TGTGCTAGTGCAGGACTAGCGGGGACCTACGAGCAGTACTTC. This encodes CASAGLAGTYEQYF.